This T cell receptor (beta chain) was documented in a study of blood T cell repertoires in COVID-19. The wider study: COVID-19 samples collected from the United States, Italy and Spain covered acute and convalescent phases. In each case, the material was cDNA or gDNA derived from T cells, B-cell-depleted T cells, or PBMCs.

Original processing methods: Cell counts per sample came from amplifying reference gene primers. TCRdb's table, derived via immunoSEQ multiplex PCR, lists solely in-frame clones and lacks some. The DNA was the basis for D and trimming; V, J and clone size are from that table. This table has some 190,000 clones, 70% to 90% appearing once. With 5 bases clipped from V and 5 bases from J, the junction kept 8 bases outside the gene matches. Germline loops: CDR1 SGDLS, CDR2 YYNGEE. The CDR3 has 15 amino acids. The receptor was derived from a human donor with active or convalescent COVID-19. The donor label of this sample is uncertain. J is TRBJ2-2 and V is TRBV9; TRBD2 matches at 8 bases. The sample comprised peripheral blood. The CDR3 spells CASRGTSGGTGELFF. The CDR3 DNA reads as TGTGCCAGCAGAGGGACCAGCGGGGGAACCGGGGAGCTGTTTTTT.